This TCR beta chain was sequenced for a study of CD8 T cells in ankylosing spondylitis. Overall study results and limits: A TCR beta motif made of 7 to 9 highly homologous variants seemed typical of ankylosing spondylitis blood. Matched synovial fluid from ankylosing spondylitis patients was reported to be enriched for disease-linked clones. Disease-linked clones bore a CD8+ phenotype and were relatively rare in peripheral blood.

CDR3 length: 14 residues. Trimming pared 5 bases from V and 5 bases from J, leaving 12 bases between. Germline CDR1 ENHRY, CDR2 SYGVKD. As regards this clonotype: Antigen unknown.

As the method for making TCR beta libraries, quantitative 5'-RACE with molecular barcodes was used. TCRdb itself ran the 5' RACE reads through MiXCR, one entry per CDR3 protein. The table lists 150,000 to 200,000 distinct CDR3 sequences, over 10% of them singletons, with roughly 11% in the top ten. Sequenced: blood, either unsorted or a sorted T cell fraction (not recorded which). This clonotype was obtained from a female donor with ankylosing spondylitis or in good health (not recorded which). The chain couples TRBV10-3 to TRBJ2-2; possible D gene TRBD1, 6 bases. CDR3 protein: CAISSGTSTGELFF. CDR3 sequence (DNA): TGTGCCATCAGTTCCGGGACATCGACCGGGGAGCTGTTTTTT.